The entry below gives a single TCR beta chain sequence along with its context. Individuals aged roughly 18 to 95 years were recruited from approximately 24 US areas. Membership in each cohort depended on participant-reported clinical history. This entry comes from a study of blood T cell repertoires in COVID-19. For the study at large: Collection of acute and convalescent COVID-19 samples took place in the United States, Italy and Spain.

Per the authors' pipeline: Nucleated cell number was recorded as an estimate derived from reference gene primer amplification. TCRdb's copy holds only in-frame clones and misses some; the assay was immunoSEQ multiplex PCR. Clone size and the V and J calls come from that table; the DNA yielded D and trimming. Of fewer than 500,000 clones listed, more than 70% are singletons. Source material: PBMCs or T cells enriched from blood (not recorded which). This clonotype originated in a man under 40 who had recovered from COVID-19.

The CDR3 coding sequence is TGTGCCAGCAGCTTAGACAGGGGGATTAATGAAAAACTGTTTTTT. It is translated as CASSLDRGINEKLFF. V usage is TRBV3-1 (or the pseudogene TRBV3-2) and J usage is TRBJ1-4, with TRBD1 identical over 9 bases. Germline V gene data show CDR1 as LGHDT and CDR2 as YNNKEL (reference sequence). The CDR3 covers 15 residues. V shed 5 bases and J 4 bases; nucleotides not matched to a gene: 5.